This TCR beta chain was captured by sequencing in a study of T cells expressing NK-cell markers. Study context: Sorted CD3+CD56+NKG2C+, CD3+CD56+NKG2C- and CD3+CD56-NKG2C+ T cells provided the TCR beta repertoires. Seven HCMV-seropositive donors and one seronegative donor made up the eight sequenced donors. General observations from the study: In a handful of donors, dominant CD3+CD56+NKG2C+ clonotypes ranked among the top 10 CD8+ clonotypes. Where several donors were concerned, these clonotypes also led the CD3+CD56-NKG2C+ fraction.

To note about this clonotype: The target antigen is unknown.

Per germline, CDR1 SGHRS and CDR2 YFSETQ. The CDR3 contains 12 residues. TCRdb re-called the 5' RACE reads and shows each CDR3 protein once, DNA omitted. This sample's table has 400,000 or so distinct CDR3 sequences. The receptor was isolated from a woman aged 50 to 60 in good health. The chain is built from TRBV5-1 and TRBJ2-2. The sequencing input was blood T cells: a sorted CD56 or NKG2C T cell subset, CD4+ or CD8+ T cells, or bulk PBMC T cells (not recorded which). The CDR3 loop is CASSEDIGELFF.